In this sample, the clone carrying this TCR beta chain turned up a few times. Its antigen is not identified. MiXCR, run by TCRdb on the 5' RACE reads, gives a single entry per CDR3 protein. The sample consists of 350,000 or so distinct CDR3 sequences, 6.5% to 10% of them appearing once. The V segment lost 0 bases and the J segment 9 bases; nucleotides outside the gene matches: 7. The germline V gene encodes CDR1 SGHKS and CDR2 YYEKEE (reference sequence). The CDR3 runs to 16 residues. These data originate in a study of CD8 T cells in ankylosing spondylitis. Findings of the study overall: Within ankylosing spondylitis blood, a TCR beta motif made up of several highly homologous variants appeared to be characteristic.

The source of this sequence is a male donor with ankylosing spondylitis. The sequenced sample was blood, either unsorted or a sorted T cell fraction (not recorded which). The chain couples TRBV5-5 to TRBJ2-1; 12 positions agree with TRBD1. DNA of the CDR3: TGTGCCAGCAGCTTGGAGGGACAGGGGGCGCCGAGTGAGCAGTTCTTC. The encoded protein is CASSLEGQGAPSEQFF.